A single sample is the source of the 30 T cell receptor beta chains below, sequenced in a study of memory CD4+ T cells and cytomegalovirus serostatus. The sort gate was single viable CD3+CD4+CD8-CD45RO+ cells for memory CD4+ T cells. Using immunoSEQ multiplex PCR, the repertoire was profiled, and TCRdb retains in-frame clones only, with some absent. The table shows nearly 60,000 clones, with about 81% occurring only once. The specimen sequenced was memory CD4+ T cells from blood. These receptors were taken from an adult in good health and CMV-seronegative.

The rearrangement joins TRBV19 to TRBJ1-2; D is perhaps TRBD1 (5 bases). In germline, CDR1 is LNHDA, CDR2 SQIVND (reference sequence). Trimming shortened V by 3 bases and J by 2 bases, and 10 bases separated the two germline ends. CDR3 length: 14 residues. CDR3 sequence reads: CASSMRGRNYGYTF. CDR3 nucleotides: TGTGCCAGTAGTATGAGGGGACGGAACTATGGCTACACCTTC.

The rearrangement joins TRBV6-1 to TRBJ1-1; D not resolved. Trimming left V 5 bases short and J 3 bases short, with 10 bases between. CDR1 and CDR2 from the germline V gene are MNHNS and SASEGT. CDR3 length equals 13 residues. The CDR3 region is CASSSGPYTEAFF. CDR3 DNA sequence: TGTGCCAGCAGTTCCGGACCTTACACTGAAGCTTTCTTT.

This rearrangement joins TRBV14 to TRBJ2-7; D is undetermined. Trimming took 4 bases from V and 1 from J, leaving 20 bases between them. Germline-derived CDR1 and CDR2 are SGHDN and FVKESK. The CDR3 loop spans 17 amino acids. As DNA, the CDR3 is TGTGCCAGCAGCCCGCGCGCCGTCTGGGGTCAATCCTACGAGCAGTACTTC. Translated: CASSPRAVWGQSYEQYF.

The V and J genes are TRBV18 and TRBJ2-1; perhaps TRBD2 as D (6 bases). The germline V and J ends were trimmed by 3 bases and 5 bases, with 14 bases remaining between them. CDR3 size: 15 residues. Germline V gene sequence: CDR1 KGHSH, CDR2 LQKENI. The CDR3 is CASSPQYGSNNEQFF. In DNA form, the CDR3 reads TGTGCCAGCTCACCTCAATACGGGAGCAACAATGAGCAGTTCTTC.

V and J are TRBV9 and TRBJ1-2; TRBD1 aligns across 7 bases. The CDR3 runs 15 residues. Germline assignment: CDR1 SGDLS and CDR2 YYNGEE. The J segment lost 0 bases and the V segment lost 3 bases, leaving 5 bases of the junction unmatched. The CDR3 coding sequence is TGTGCCAGCAGCGAGGGACAGAATTCTAACTATGGCTACACCTTC. This codes for CASSEGQNSNYGYTF.

This chain links TRBV6-5 with TRBJ2-1; 9 nucleotides agree with TRBD2. The CDR3 extends over 12 amino acids. Trimming at V came to 6 bases and at J to 12 bases, leaving 6 bases not matched to a gene. In germline, CDR1 is MNHEY, CDR2 SVGAGI. The CDR3 DNA sequence: TGTGCCAGCAGGGCCGGGACTAGCTCGCAGTTCTTC. This encodes CASRAGTSSQFF.

V and J are TRBV18 and TRBJ2-7; 8 bases agree with TRBD1. The CDR3 has 14 residues. The germline V gene encodes CDR1 KGHSH and CDR2 LQKENI. V was clipped by 3 bases and J by 5 bases; unmatched bases: 6. The DNA of the CDR3 is TGTGCCAGCTCACCCCAGGGGGCGTTGAACGAGCAGTACTTC. It encodes CASSPQGALNEQYF. Supplemented by reference TRBV18 and TRBJ2-7, the full variable domain reads NAGVMQNPRHLVRRRGQEARLRCSPMKGHSHVYWYRQLPEEGLKFMVYLQKENIIDESGMPKERFSAEFPKEGPSILRIQQVVRGDSAAYFCASSPQGALNEQYFGPGTRLTVT.

The chain has TRBV6-1 and TRBJ2-7; D gene unclear. Germline V gene data show CDR1 as MNHNS and CDR2 as SASEGT. V lost 8 bases to trimming and J lost 2 bases, with 7 bases between them. The CDR3 extends over 11 amino acids. The CDR3 DNA is TGTGCCAGCCTCGAAGCCTACGAGCAGTACTTC. Residues: CASLEAYEQYF.

The gene calls are TRBV5-1 and TRBJ1-4; the D is unclear. V was shortened by 0 bases and J by 0 bases, with 6 bases between the two germline ends. The CDR3 runs to 15 residues. Germline loops: CDR1 SGHRS, CDR2 YFSETQ. CDR3 in amino acids: CASSLGSATNEKLFF. As DNA, the CDR3 is TGCGCCAGCAGCTTGGGATCAGCAACTAATGAAAAACTGTTTTTT.

This clone was picked up one time. This chain links TRBV18 with TRBJ2-1; D gene unclear. The CDR3 totals 15 residues. CDR1 is KGHSH and CDR2 is LQKENI in the germline V gene. Trimming shortened V by 0 bases and J by 3 bases, and 9 bases separated the two germline ends. The CDR3 is CASSPPNSLYNEQFF. CDR3 coding DNA: TGTGCCAGCTCACCACCTAACAGCCTCTACAATGAGCAGTTCTTC.

The rearrangement uses TRBV6-1 and TRBJ1-5; no definite D call. Trimming left V 4 bases short and J 4 bases short, with 5 bases between. The CDR3 spans 12 residues. Germline-derived CDR1 and CDR2 are MNHNS and SASEGT. The CDR3 loop is CASSGPNQPQHF. The CDR3 DNA reads TGTGCCAGCAGTGGACCGAATCAGCCCCAGCATTTT.

The CDR3 here is CASSLGFDYEQYF. DNA for the CDR3: TGTGCCAGCAGCTTGGGGTTCGACTACGAGCAGTACTTC. The chain uses TRBV5-5 and TRBJ2-7; D remains ambiguous. The germline V and J ends were trimmed by 0 bases and 3 bases, with 7 bases remaining between them. The V gene's germline CDR1 is SGHKS and CDR2 YYEKEE (reference sequence). The CDR3 runs to 13 residues. Variable domain in full (rest from reference TRBV5-5 and TRBJ2-7): DAGVTQSPTHLIKTRGQQVTLRCSPISGHKSVSWYQQVLGQGPQFIFQYYEKEERGRGNFPDRFSARQFPNYSSELNVNALLLGDSALYLCASSLGFDYEQYFGPGTRLTVT.

V and J are TRBV6-5 and TRBJ2-7; 8 bases map to TRBD2. The CDR3 contains 14 residues. J was trimmed by 7 bases and V by 6 bases; bases with no gene match: 11. Germline V CDR1 and CDR2: MNHEY, SVGAGI. The CDR3 DNA sequence: TGTGCCAGCAGGACACGGGAGGGGGTGTGGGAGCAGTACTTC. Translation: CASRTREGVWEQYF.

The rearrangement joins TRBV6-6 to TRBJ2-5; D perhaps matches TRBD2 (5 bases). Per the germline V gene, CDR1 is MNHNY and CDR2 is SVGAGI (reference sequence). The CDR3 runs to 14 residues. Between the trimmed V and J ends, which lost 3 bases and 6 bases, there was a span of 14 bases. CDR3 DNA: TGTGCCAGCAGTTATACTAGTTCCAAACAGACCCAGTACTTC. As protein: CASSYTSSKQTQYF.

The V call is TRBV28, the J call TRBJ2-2, with TRBD1 matching 9 bases. Germline V gives CDR1 MDHEN, CDR2 SYDVKM. V was pared by 9 bases and J by 4 bases, with 12 bases of the junction left unmatched. The CDR3 extends over 16 amino acids. CDR3 loop: CASFDRDRVTTGELFF. CDR3 DNA sequence: TGTGCCAGTTTCGACCGGGACAGGGTAACCACCGGGGAGCTGTTTTTT.

This clone appeared once. The chain joins TRBV6-5 to TRBJ1-2; TRBD1 is a possible D gene (5 bases). Germline loops: CDR1 MNHEY, CDR2 SVGAGI. V shed 0 bases and J shed 8 bases, with 19 bases lying between them. The CDR3 is made up of 16 amino acids. CDR3 nucleotides: TGTGCCAGCAGTTACTCGAGCGGGGGAATCTCGGGGGGCTACACCTTC. It codes for CASSYSSGGISGGYTF.

The chain couples TRBV7-9 to TRBJ1-1, with TRBD1 as a possible D gene (6 bases). Trimming pared 5 bases from V and 0 bases from J, leaving 7 bases between. This CDR3 comprises 13 residues. Germline loops: CDR1 SEHNR, CDR2 FQNEAQ (reference sequence). CDR3 in amino acids: CASSKGVNTEAFF. The CDR3 nucleotides read TGTGCCAGCAGCAAGGGGGTGAACACTGAAGCTTTCTTT.

The chain employs TRBV7-3 and TRBJ2-2, with a possible D match to TRBD2 (6 bases). Germline values: CDR1 SGHTA, CDR2 FQGTGA. The CDR3 runs 16 residues. Trimming removed 3 bases at V and 0 bases at J, with 11 bases between. The CDR3 region is CASSFSLAPNTGELFF. The CDR3 region has the DNA TGTGCCAGCAGCTTCAGTCTAGCGCCGAACACCGGGGAGCTGTTTTTT.

This clone was detected a few times. The CDR3 DNA reads as TGTGCCAGCAGCCAACAGTTGGACACTGAAGCTTTCTTT. This gives the protein CASSQQLDTEAFF. The chain uses TRBV14 and TRBJ1-1; D is undetermined. The germline V and J ends were trimmed by 2 bases and 3 bases, with 7 bases remaining between them. The germline CDR1 and CDR2 sequences are SGHDN and FVKESK. The CDR3 runs 13 residues.

The chain combines TRBV10-2 with TRBJ1-6; a weak D match, TRBD1 (5 bases). Trimming took 8 bases from V and 6 from J, leaving 11 bases between them. Per germline, CDR1 WSHSY and CDR2 SAAADI. This CDR3 comprises 13 residues. This CDR3 reads CASLLTVNSPLHF. CDR3 nucleotide sequence: TGCGCCAGCCTACTGACAGTTAATTCACCCCTCCACTTT.

The genes are TRBV10-3 and TRBJ1-5, with TRBD1 identical over 8 bases. The junction had 15 bases not matched to a gene; V was cut back by 1 base and J by 7 bases. The length of the CDR3 is 18 residues. CDR1 is ENHRY, CDR2 SYGVKD, per germline. This CDR3 is CAISEFRTGQGQGQPQHF. In DNA form, the CDR3 reads TGTGCCATCAGTGAGTTTAGAACCGGACAGGGCCAGGGACAGCCCCAGCATTTT.

This rearrangement joins TRBV4-3 to TRBJ2-1, with unresolved D. CDR3 size: 15 residues. Germline CDR1 reads LGHNA; CDR2 reads YSLEER. V was shortened by 0 bases and J by 6 bases, with 12 bases between the two germline ends. The CDR3 sequence: CASSQEVLEFNEQFF. The DNA for the CDR3 is TGCGCCAGCAGCCAAGAGGTATTAGAGTTCAATGAGCAGTTCTTC.

This chain uses TRBV5-1 with TRBJ2-1; 11 bases line up with TRBD2. Germline values: CDR1 SGHRS, CDR2 YFSETQ. Unmatched junction bases numbered 8, after V lost 3 bases and J lost 6 bases. The CDR3 sequence is 16 residues long. The CDR3 sequence is CASSSLSSGRTNEQFF. CDR3 DNA: TGCGCCAGCAGCTCTCTGTCTAGCGGGAGGACCAATGAGCAGTTCTTC.

The chain joins TRBV11-2 to TRBJ2-5; tentatively, D is TRBD2 (6 bases). Trimming shortened V by 5 bases and J by 4 bases, and 14 bases separated the two germline ends. Germline loops: CDR1 SGHAT, CDR2 FQNNGV. The CDR3 sequence is 14 residues long. The CDR3 protein is CASSTEGRGETQYF. The CDR3 nucleotides read TGTGCCAGCAGCACAGAGGGGCGGGGAGAGACCCAGTACTTC.

The chain links TRBV19 to TRBJ2-2, with TRBD1 identical over 7 bases. The CDR3 covers 14 residues. The germline CDR1 and CDR2 sequences are LNHDA and SQIVND (reference sequence). Losses at the gene ends were 7 bases for V and 4 bases for J; bases not matched to a gene: 6. CDR3: CASTGTAFTGELFF. The CDR3 coding sequence is TGTGCCAGTACCGGGACAGCGTTCACCGGGGAGCTGTTTTTT.

V and J are TRBV6-5 and TRBJ2-1, with D possibly TRBD1 on 5 matching bases. Trimming took 6 bases from V and 6 from J, leaving 12 bases between them. The germline gives CDR1 MNHEY, CDR2 SVGAGI. This CDR3 is 13 amino acids long. The CDR3 protein is CASRIDRRNEQFF. For the CDR3, the DNA is TGTGCCAGCAGGATAGACAGACGCAATGAGCAGTTCTTC.

The CDR3 coding sequence is TGTGCCATCAGTGGGGCTGAGGGGATGAACACTGAAGCTTTCTTT. Amino acid sequence: CAISGAEGMNTEAFF. The J gene is TRBJ1-1, the V gene TRBV10-3; D possibly corresponds to TRBD1 (5 bases). Looked up from germline, CDR1 is ENHRY and CDR2 is SYGVKD. This CDR3 has 15 residues. V lost 4 bases, J lost 0 bases, and 12 bases lay in between.

The rearrangement links TRBV28 to TRBJ1-2; perhaps TRBD1 as D (5 bases). Germline V gene sequence: CDR1 MDHEN, CDR2 SYDVKM. The CDR3 runs 13 residues. V was trimmed by 10 bases and J by 7 bases, leaving 19 bases between them. CDR3 in amino acids: CATPGPGTVGYTF. CDR3 nucleotide sequence: TGTGCCACTCCGGGGCCAGGGACGGTTGGCTACACCTTC.

The table lists this clone with a few counts. The rearrangement joins TRBV5-1 to TRBJ2-1; TRBD2 aligns across 7 bases. Per germline, CDR1 SGHRS and CDR2 YFSETQ. The ends lost 4 bases at V and 3 bases at J; junction bases unmatched: 13. The CDR3 consists of 17 residues. The CDR3 DNA reads TGCGCCAGCAGCCGAGGAGTTGGGGGGGGAGGCTACAATGAGCAGTTCTTC. Its protein product is CASSRGVGGGGYNEQFF. Complete variable domain (other parts from reference TRBV5-1 and TRBJ2-1): KAGVTQTPRYLIKTRGQQVTLSCSPISGHRSVSWYQQTPGQGLQFLFEYFSETQRNKGNFPGRFSGRQFSNSRSEMNVSTLELGDSALYLCASSRGVGGGGYNEQFFGPGTRLTVL.

This clone was picked up a small number of times. The V gene is TRBV2, the J gene TRBJ1-2; 7 nucleotides agree with TRBD1. Germline-derived CDR1 and CDR2 are SNHLY and FYNNEI. The CDR3 is 13 amino acids. V lost 10 bases and J lost 8; bases outside the gene matches: 13. The CDR3: CATTGTAVQGYTF. CDR3 nucleotides: TGTGCCACCACCGGGACAGCAGTTCAGGGCTACACCTTC.